A single sample is the source of the 12 T cell receptor beta chains below, sequenced in a study. TCRdb redid the calling of the 5' RACE reads with MiXCR, one entry per CDR3 protein. Of tens of thousands of distinct CDR3 sequences listed, roughly 28% were seen once; the top ten hold more than 3%. Specimen: tumor-infiltrating memory CD4+ T cells sorted from the breast tumor. As for subset: memory CD4+ T cells, CD4+CD45RO+CD25-. These receptor sequences come from a female donor with breast cancer.

Concerning this clonotype itself: A read error may produce the germline difference seen at one junction end. The rearrangement links TRBV4-2 to TRBJ2-3; no firm D call. The CDR3 runs 16 residues. Germline loops: CDR1 LGHNA, CDR2 YNFKEQ. CDR3 region: CASNQVAAGDADTQYF. The CDR3 DNA is TGTGCCAGCAACCAAGTGGCGGCAGGTGACGCAGATACGCAGTATTTT.

Ten or more counts support this clonotype. The rearrangement uses TRBV7-9 and TRBJ2-7, with D possibly matching TRBD1 (6 bases). CDR1 and CDR2 (germline): SEHNR, FQNEAQ (reference sequence). Trimming removed 8 bases from V and 6 bases from J, with 20 bases in between. This CDR3 spans 14 amino acids. The CDR3 bases are TGTGCCAGCGGCCGAGGGGGATGGCAGGGCGAGCAGTACTTC. This gives the protein CASGRGGWQGEQYF.

This clonotype was counted only a few times. The chain carries TRBV7-9 and TRBJ1-5; TRBD1 agrees at 10 bases. V gave up 5 bases and J gave up 7 bases; unmatched junction bases: 5. Germline V lookup: CDR1 SEHNR, CDR2 FQNEAQ (reference sequence). The CDR3 extends over 14 amino acids. In nucleotides, the CDR3 is TGTGCCAGCAGCCGTACGGGACAGGGGCAGCCCCAGCATTTT. Its protein is CASSRTGQGQPQHF.

This clonotype occurred a few times. V is TRBV7-9 and J is TRBJ2-7; no firm D call. CDR1 is SEHNR and CDR2 is FQNEAQ in the germline V gene (reference sequence). V was trimmed by 1 base and J by 2 bases, leaving 9 bases between them. CDR3 length: 14 residues. CDR3 sequence reads: CASSLDGRPYEQYF. CDR3 DNA sequence: TGTGCCAGCAGCTTAGATGGCAGACCCTACGAGCAGTACTTC.

This rearrangement joins TRBV7-9 to TRBJ1-2; 7 nucleotides match TRBD1. There are 13 residues in the CDR3. The junction had 10 bases not matched to a gene; V was cut back by 7 bases and J by 8 bases. Germline V gene sequence: CDR1 SEHNR, CDR2 FQNEAQ (reference sequence). The CDR3 sequence: CASILQGSWGYTF. The CDR3 nucleotides read TGTGCCAGCATCCTACAGGGGTCTTGGGGCTACACCTTC. Full variable domain (remainder filled in from reference TRBV7-9 and TRBJ1-2): DTGVSQNPRHKITKRGQNVTFRCDPISEHNRLYWYRQTLGQGPEFLTYFQNEAQLEKSRLLSDRFSAERPKGSFSTLEIQRTEQGDSAMYLCASILQGSWGYTFGSGTRLTVV.

The chain employs TRBV7-2 and TRBJ1-4, with unresolved D. V was cut by 1 base and J by 15 bases, with 12 bases left in between. The CDR3 consists of 12 residues. Germline lookup yields CDR1 SGHTA and CDR2 FQGNSA. The CDR3: CASSLDQLPLFF. The DNA of the CDR3 is TGTGCCAGCAGCTTAGATCAGCTACCGTTGTTTTTT.

In this sample, this clonotype turned up a few times. The V gene is TRBV5-1, the J gene TRBJ1-4, with TRBD1 as a possible D gene (6 bases). Germline CDR1 reads SGHRS; CDR2 reads YFSETQ. V was pared by 4 bases and J by 7 bases, with 14 bases between. The CDR3 totals 14 residues. The CDR3 DNA follows: TGCGCCAGCAGCCAGGGGCCCTCAAGTGAAAAACTGTTTTTT. Translated: CASSQGPSSEKLFF.

This chain connects TRBV28 to TRBJ2-2; 8 bases map to TRBD2. V lost 11 bases, J lost 3 bases, and 5 bases stayed unmatched. The CDR3 is 13 residues long. CDR1 MDHEN and CDR2 SYDVKM come from the germline V gene. For the CDR3, the DNA is TGTGCCTCGGGGGGGTTGGACACCGGGGAGCTGTTTTTT. Residues: CASGGLDTGELFF.

The CDR3 coding sequence is TGCAGTGCTAGAGAATCAGGGGGCTACACTGAAGCTTTCTTT. Amino acid sequence: CSARESGGYTEAFF. The chain joins TRBV20-1 to TRBJ1-1; 8 nucleotides match TRBD1. The V segment lost 0 bases and the J segment 3 bases; nucleotides outside the gene matches: 3. Germline V CDR1 and CDR2: DFQATT, SNEGSKA (reference sequence). The CDR3 spans 14 residues.

J is TRBJ1-5 and V is TRBV20-1; D is ambiguous. V was clipped by 2 bases and J by 3 bases, with 14 bases between them. The germline V gene encodes CDR1 DFQATT and CDR2 SNEGSKA (reference sequence). The CDR3 is 15 residues long. CDR3 amino acids: CSARPRPEANQPQHF. In nucleotides, the CDR3 is TGCAGTGCTAGACCCAGGCCCGAGGCCAATCAGCCCCAGCATTTT.

The genes are TRBV7-9 and TRBJ2-2, with no clear D. Trimming left V 0 bases short and J 7 bases short, with 0 bases between. The germline gives CDR1 SEHNR, CDR2 FQNEAQ (reference sequence). The CDR3 sequence is 11 residues long. The CDR3, as DNA: TGTGCCAGCAGCTTAGCCGGGGAGCTGTTTTTT. It translates to CASSLAGELFF.

This clonotype has more than one count but fewer than ten. V usage is TRBV6-1 and J usage is TRBJ1-1; TRBD1 matches 9 bases. J lost 7 bases, V lost 8 bases, and 11 bases had no gene match. The CDR3 has 14 amino acids. Germline V lookup: CDR1 MNHNS, CDR2 SASEGT. The CDR3: CASARTGGRDEAFF. The CDR3 DNA sequence: TGTGCCAGCGCCCGAACAGGGGGCAGGGATGAAGCTTTCTTT.